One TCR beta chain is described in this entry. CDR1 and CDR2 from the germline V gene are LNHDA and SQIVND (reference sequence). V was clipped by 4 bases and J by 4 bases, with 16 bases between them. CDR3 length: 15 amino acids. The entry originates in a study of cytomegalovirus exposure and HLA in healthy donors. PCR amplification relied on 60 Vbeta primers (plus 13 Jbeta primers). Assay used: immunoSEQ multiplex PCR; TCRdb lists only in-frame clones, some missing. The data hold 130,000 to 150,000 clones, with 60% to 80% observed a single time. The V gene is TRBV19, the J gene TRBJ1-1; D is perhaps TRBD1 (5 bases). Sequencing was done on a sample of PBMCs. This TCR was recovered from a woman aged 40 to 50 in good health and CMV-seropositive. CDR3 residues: CASSTGWGGGTEAFF. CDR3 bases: TGTGCCAGTAGTACTGGTTGGGGGGGAGGCACTGAAGCTTTCTTT.